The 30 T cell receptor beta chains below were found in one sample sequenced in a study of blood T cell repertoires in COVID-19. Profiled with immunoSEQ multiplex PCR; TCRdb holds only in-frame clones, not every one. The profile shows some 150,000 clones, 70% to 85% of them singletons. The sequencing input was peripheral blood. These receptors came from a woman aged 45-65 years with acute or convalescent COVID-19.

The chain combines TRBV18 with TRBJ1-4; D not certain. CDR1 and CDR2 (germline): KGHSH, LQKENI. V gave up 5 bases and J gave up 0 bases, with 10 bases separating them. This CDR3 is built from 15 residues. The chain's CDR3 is CASSSTGTTNEKLFF. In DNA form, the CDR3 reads TGTGCCAGCTCATCGACCGGGACAACTAATGAAAAACTGTTTTTT. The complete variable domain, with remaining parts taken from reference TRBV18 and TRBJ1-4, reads NAGVMQNPRHLVRRRGQEARLRCSPMKGHSHVYWYRQLPEEGLKFMVYLQKENIIDESGMPKERFSAEFPKEGPSILRIQQVVRGDSAAYFCASSSTGTTNEKLFFGSGTQLSVL.

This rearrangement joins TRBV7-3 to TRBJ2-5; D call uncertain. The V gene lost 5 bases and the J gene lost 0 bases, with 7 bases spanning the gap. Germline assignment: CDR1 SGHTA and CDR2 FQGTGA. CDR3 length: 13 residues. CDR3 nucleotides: TGTGCCAGCAGCCAAATGTACCAAGAGACCCAGTACTTC. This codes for CASSQMYQETQYF.

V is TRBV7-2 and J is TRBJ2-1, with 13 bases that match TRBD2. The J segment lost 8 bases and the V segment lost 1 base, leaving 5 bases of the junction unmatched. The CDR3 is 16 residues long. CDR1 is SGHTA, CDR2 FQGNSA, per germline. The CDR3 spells CASSLGTSGRVHEQFF. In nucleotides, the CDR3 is TGTGCCAGCAGCTTAGGGACTAGCGGGAGAGTCCATGAGCAGTTCTTC.

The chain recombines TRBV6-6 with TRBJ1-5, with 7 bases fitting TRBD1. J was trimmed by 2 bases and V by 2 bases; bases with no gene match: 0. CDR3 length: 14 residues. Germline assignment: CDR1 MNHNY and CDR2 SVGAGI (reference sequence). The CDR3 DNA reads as TGTGCCAGCAGTTACGGGACAGGCAATCAGCCCCAGCATTTT. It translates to CASSYGTGNQPQHF.

The CDR3 loop reads CASSSRGGSSYNEQFF. The CDR3 DNA reads as TGTGCCAGCAGCTCTAGGGGGGGAAGCTCCTACAATGAGCAGTTCTTC. This sequence joins TRBV7-2 and TRBJ2-1; possibly TRBD2 for D (7 bases). Looked up from germline, CDR1 is SGHTA and CDR2 is FQGNSA. Trimming removed 4 bases at V and 0 bases at J, with 13 bases between. The CDR3 has 16 residues.

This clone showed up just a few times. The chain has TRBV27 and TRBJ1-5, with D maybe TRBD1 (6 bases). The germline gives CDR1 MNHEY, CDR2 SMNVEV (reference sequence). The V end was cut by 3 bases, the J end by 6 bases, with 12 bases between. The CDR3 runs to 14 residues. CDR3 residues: CASSFNGGAQPQHF. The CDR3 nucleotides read TGTGCCAGCAGTTTCAACGGGGGGGCTCAGCCCCAGCATTTT.

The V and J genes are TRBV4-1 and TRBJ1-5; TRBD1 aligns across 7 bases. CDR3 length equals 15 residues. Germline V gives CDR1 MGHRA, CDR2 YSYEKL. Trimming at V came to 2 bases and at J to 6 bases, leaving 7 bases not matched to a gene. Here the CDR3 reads CASSQQGVSGQPQHF. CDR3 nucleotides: TGCGCCAGCAGCCAACAGGGGGTGTCGGGTCAGCCCCAGCATTTT.

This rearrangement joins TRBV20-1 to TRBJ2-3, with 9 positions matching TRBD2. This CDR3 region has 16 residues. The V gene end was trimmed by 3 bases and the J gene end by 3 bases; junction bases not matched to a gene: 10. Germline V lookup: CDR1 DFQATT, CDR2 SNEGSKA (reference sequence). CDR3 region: CSASAATSGSTDTQYF. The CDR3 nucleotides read TGCAGTGCTAGTGCCGCGACTAGCGGAAGTACAGATACGCAGTATTTT.

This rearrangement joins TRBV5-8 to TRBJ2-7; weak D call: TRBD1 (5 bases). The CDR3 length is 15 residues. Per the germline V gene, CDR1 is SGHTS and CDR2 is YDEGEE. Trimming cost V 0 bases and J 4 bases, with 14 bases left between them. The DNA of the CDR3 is TGTGCCAGCAGCTTGGGACAGCCGCTCAAGTACGAGCAGTACTTC. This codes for CASSLGQPLKYEQYF.

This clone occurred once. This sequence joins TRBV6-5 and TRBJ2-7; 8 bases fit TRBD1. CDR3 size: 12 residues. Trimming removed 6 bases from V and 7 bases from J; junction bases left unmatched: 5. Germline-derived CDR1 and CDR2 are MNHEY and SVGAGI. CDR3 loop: CASRRTGYEQYF. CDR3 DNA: TGTGCCAGCAGACGGACAGGGTATGAGCAGTACTTC.

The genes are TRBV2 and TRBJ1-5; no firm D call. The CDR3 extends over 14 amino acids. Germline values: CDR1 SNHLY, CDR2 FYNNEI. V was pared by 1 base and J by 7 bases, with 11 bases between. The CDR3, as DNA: TGTGCCAGCAGTGAAGAGCTAATTCTCCAGCCCCAGCATTTT. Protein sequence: CASSEELILQPQHF. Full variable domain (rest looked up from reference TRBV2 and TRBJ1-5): EPEVTQTPSHQVTQMGQEVILRCVPISNHLYFYWYRQILGQKVEFLVSFYNNEISEKSEIFDDQFSVERPDGSNFTLKIRSTKLEDSAMYFCASSEELILQPQHFGDGTRLSIL.

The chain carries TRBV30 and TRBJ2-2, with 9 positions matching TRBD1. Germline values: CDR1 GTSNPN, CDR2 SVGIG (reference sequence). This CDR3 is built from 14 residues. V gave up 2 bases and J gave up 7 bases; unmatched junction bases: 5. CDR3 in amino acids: CAWSSQGAGGELFF. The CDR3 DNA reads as TGTGCCTGGAGTTCACAGGGGGCAGGCGGGGAGCTGTTTTTT.

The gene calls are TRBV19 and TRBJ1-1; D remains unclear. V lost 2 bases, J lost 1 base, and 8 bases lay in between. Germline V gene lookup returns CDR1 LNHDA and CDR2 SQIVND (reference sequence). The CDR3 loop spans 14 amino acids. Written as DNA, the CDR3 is TGTGCCAGTAGTATATACGGGGAGAACACTGAAGCTTTCTTT. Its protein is CASSIYGENTEAFF.

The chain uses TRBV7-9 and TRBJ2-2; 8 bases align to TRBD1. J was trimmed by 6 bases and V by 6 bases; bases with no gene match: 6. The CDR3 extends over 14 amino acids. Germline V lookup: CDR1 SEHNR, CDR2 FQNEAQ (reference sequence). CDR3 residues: CASRQTGEAGELFF. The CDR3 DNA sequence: TGTGCCAGCAGGCAGACAGGGGAGGCCGGGGAGCTGTTTTTT.

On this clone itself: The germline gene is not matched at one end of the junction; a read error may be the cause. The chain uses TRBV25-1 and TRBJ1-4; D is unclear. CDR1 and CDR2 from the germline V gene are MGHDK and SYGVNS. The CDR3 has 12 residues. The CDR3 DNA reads TGTGCCAGCACGGGTCAGACGGAGGTGAGAATCTTT. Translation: CASTGQTEVRIF.

The CDR3 reads CASSELGHRPTDTQYF. In DNA, the CDR3 is TGTGCCAGCAGTGAATTGGGCCACCGGCCCACAGATACGCAGTATTTT. This chain connects TRBV25-1 to TRBJ2-3; D not certain. The germline V gene encodes CDR1 MGHDK and CDR2 SYGVNS. CDR3 length: 16 residues. The germline V and J ends were trimmed by 1 base and 2 bases, with 13 bases remaining between them.

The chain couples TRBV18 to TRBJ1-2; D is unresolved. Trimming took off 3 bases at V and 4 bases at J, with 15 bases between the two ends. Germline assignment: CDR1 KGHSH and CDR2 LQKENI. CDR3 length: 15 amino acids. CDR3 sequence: CASSPPGSGIYGYTF. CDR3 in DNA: TGTGCCAGCTCACCTCCTGGGAGCGGGATCTATGGCTACACCTTC.

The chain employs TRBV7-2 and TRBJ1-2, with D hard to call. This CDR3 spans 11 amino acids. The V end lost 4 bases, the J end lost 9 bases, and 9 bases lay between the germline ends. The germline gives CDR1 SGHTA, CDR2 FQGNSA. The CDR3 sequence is CASSSTYSYTF. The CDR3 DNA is TGTGCCAGCAGCTCAACATACAGCTACACCTTC.

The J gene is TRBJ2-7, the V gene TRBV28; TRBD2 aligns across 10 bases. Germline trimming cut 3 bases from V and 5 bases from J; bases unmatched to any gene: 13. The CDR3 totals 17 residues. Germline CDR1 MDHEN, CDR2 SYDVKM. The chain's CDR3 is CASSFLSGRLSGDEQYF. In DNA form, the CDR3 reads TGTGCCAGCAGTTTTCTTAGCGGGAGGCTAAGCGGCGACGAGCAGTACTTC.

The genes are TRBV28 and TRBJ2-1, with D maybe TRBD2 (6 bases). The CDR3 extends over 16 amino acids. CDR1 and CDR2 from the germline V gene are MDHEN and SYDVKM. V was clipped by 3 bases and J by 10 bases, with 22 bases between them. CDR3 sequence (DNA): TGTGCCAGCAGTTTTGTCGGGAGTGGCCCGTACGGGGAGCAGTTCTTC. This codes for CASSFVGSGPYGEQFF.

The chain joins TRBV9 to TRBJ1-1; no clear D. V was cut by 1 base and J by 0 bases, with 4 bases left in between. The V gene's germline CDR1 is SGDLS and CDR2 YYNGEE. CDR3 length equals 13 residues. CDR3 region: CASSVFLNTEAFF. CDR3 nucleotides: TGTGCCAGCAGCGTATTCTTGAACACTGAAGCTTTCTTT.

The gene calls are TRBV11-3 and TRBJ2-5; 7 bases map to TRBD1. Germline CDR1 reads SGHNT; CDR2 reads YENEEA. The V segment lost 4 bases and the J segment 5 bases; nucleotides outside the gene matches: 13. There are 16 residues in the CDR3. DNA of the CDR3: TGTGCCAGCAGCTCAGGGACAGCCGAAAAGTCGGAGACCCAGTACTTC. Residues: CASSSGTAEKSETQYF.

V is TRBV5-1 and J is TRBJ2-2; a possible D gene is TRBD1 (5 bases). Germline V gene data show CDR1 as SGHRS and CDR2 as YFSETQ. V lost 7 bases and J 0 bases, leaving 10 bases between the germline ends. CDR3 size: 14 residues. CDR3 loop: CASSRTTNTGELFF. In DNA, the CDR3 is TGCGCCAGCTCCAGGACAACGAACACCGGGGAGCTGTTTTTT.

DNA of the CDR3: TGTGCCAGCAGCCCTGGTACGGGGGGGTTGGAGACCCAGTACTTC. Its protein product is CASSPGTGGLETQYF. The rearrangement links TRBV3-1 (or the pseudogene TRBV3-2) to TRBJ2-5; 8 bases are shared with TRBD2. Unmatched junction bases numbered 9, after V lost 4 bases and J lost 5 bases. CDR3 size: 15 residues. Germline V gene sequence: CDR1 LGHDT, CDR2 YNNKEL (reference sequence).

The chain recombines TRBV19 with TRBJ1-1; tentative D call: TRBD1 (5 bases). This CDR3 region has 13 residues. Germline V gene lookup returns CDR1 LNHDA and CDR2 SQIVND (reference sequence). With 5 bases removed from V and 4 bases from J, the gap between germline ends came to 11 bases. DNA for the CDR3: TGTGCCAGTAGTCAGGGAGGGACCACTGAAGCTTTCTTT. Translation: CASSQGGTTEAFF.

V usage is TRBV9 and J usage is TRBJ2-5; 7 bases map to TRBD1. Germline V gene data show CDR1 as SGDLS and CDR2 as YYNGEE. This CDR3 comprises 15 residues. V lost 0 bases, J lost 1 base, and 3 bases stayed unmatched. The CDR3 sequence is CASSVVGTAQETQYF. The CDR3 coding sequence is TGTGCCAGCAGCGTAGTGGGGACAGCCCAAGAGACCCAGTACTTC.

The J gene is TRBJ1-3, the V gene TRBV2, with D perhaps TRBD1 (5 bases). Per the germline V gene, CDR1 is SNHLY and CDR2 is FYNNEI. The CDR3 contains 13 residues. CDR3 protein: CARGLHLGNTIYF. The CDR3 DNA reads TGTGCTCGGGGACTCCACCTGGGAAACACCATATATTTT.

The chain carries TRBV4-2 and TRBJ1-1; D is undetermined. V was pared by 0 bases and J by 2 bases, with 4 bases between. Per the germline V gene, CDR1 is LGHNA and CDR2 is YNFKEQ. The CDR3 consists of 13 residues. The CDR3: CASSQDLNTEAFF. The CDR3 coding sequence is TGTGCCAGCAGCCAAGACCTTAACACTGAAGCTTTCTTT.

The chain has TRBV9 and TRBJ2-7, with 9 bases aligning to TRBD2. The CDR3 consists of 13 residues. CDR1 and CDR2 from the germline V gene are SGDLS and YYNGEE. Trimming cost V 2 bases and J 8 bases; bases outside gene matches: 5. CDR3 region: CASSVETSGKQYF. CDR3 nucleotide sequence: TGTGCCAGCAGCGTGGAGACTAGCGGAAAGCAGTACTTC.

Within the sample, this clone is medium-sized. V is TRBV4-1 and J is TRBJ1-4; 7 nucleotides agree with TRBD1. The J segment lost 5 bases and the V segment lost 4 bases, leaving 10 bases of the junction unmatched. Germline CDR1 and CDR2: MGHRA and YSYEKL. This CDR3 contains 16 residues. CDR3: CASSPQRAQGNEKLFF. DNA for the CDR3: TGCGCCAGCAGCCCCCAAAGGGCACAGGGGAATGAAAAACTGTTTTTT.